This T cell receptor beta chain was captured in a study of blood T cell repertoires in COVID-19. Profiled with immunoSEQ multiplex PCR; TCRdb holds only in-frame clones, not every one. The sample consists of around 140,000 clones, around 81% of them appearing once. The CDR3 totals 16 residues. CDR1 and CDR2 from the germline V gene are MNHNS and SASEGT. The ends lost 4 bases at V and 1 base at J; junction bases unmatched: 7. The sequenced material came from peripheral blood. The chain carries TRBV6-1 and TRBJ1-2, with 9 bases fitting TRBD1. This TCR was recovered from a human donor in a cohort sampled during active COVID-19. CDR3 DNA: TGTGCCAGCAGTGGATATACAGGGGGCCTTAACTATGGCTACACCTTC. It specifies CASSGYTGGLNYGYTF.